These 4 T cell receptor beta chains share one sample of origin, sequenced in a study of T-cell reconstitution after alpha-beta-depleted transplantation in children (dated by TCRdb to about 2016). To prepare the library, PCR was applied. TCRdb records Illumina HiSeq 2500 as the sequencer. TCR library preparation used molecular barcoding, with unique molecular identifiers applied to normalize quantification of the TCRbeta repertoire. Starting from the raw public reads, TCRdb applied fastp trimming at Q25, assembled clones with MiXCR and retained in-frame beta chains. Under each unique CDR3 protein, matching rows form one entry showing the most common genes and DNA. The sample has roughly 610,000 distinct CDR3 sequences on record, roughly a tenth of them singletons. The ten largest clones represent less than 5% of the sample. Sample: PBMCs from the stem cell graft donor, taken from the stem cell graft. Receptor source: a human donor who donated a stem cell graft to a child with acute myeloid leukemia.

In its sample, this clonotype was seen a few times. The rearrangement uses TRBV7-9 and TRBJ2-2, with D tentatively TRBD2 (5 bases). The V gene lost 4 bases and the J gene lost 3 bases, with 12 bases spanning the gap. Germline CDR1 reads SEHNR; CDR2 reads FQNEAQ (reference sequence). The CDR3 has 15 amino acids. CDR3 nucleotides: TGTGCCAGCAGCTATGGGAGTTTAGACACCGGGGAGCTGTTTTTT. Translating gives CASSYGSLDTGELFF.

At least ten counts were recorded for this clonotype. The genes are TRBV4-1 and TRBJ1-1, with D uncertain. Germline CDR1 is MGHRA and CDR2 is YSYEKL. Trimming took 1 base from V and 4 from J, leaving 10 bases between them. The CDR3 has 14 amino acids. The DNA of the CDR3 is TGCGCCAGCAGCCAAGCGGAAGGGCTCACTGAAGCTTTCTTT. Translating it yields CASSQAEGLTEAFF.

This clonotype showed up many times. V and J are TRBV20-1 and TRBJ1-1, with D maybe TRBD1 (5 bases). The CDR3 has 15 residues. CDR1 and CDR2 from the germline V gene are DFQATT and SNEGSKA (reference sequence). Trimming stripped 5 bases from V and 0 bases from J, with 16 bases between. This CDR3 reads CSARATGALNTEAFF. The CDR3, as DNA: TGCAGTGCTCGGGCGACCGGGGCTCTGAACACTGAAGCTTTCTTT.

This chain joins TRBV6-5 and TRBJ1-5, with a weak D call TRBD1 (6 bases). The germline gives CDR1 MNHEY, CDR2 SVGAGI. This CDR3 has 15 residues. V lost 0 bases and J lost 7, with 13 bases in between. As DNA, the CDR3 is TGTGCCAGCAGTTACTCTGCCGGGGGCGGGCAGCCCCAGCATTTT. It translates to CASSYSAGGGQPQHF.